The entry below gives a single TCR beta chain sequence along with its context. Its antigen is undetermined. Naive-designated CD8 cells lacked CD45RO, were positively enriched for CCR7, and omitted terminally differentiated effector memory CD45RA+ cells. The donors were adults (healthy and HIV-negative) with no recent acute infections or vaccinations. How the authors handled the data: Owing to the provision of junction-only sequences devoid of quality scores by immunoSEQ, filtering differed. Libraries were prepared by immunoSEQ multiplex PCR; TCRdb keeps only in-frame clonotypes and omits some of them. Clone size and V and J calls were adopted from that table, with D and trimming inferred from the DNA. The table lists roughly 590,000 clones, 95% of them singletons. This sample is drawn from a study of shared clonotypes between healthy human individuals. The overall study: Donors had three CD4 naive, three CD4 memory, two CD8 naive and one CD8 memory plate apiece.

Study outcomes and limitations: There were few donors, and this limited the genetic and exposure-history diversity represented.

The source is a woman aged 30 to 39 in good health. The sequenced sample was naive CD8+ T cells sorted from blood.

CDR3: CASSLLRDATYNEQFF. The CDR3 bases are TGTGCCAGCAGCTTGCTCCGGGACGCCACCTACAATGAGCAGTTCTTC. V and J are TRBV7-6 and TRBJ2-1; tentatively, D is TRBD1 or TRBD2 (5 bases each). The CDR3 consists of 16 residues. Germline V gives CDR1 SGHVS, CDR2 FNYEAQ. The germline V and J ends were trimmed by 3 bases and 2 bases, with 14 bases remaining between them.